This is a list of T cell receptor beta chains from one sample in a study of blood T cell repertoires in COVID-19. Profiling relied on immunoSEQ multiplex PCR, and the TCRdb table lists in-frame clones only, not all of them. The profile shows about 150,000 clones, roughly 84% of them singletons. What was sequenced was peripheral blood. The receptors derive from a woman aged 55-69 years with COVID-19, enrolled during active disease. CDR3s include the opening cysteine and the closing phenylalanine or tryptophan. Each record gives: CDR3 DNA, CDR3 protein, J gene, clone size, D gene, V gene. D genes are given only for firm matches. Clone size appears in some rows only: once, few, many, or a class for an expanded clone.

TGTGCCAGCAGCTTGGCCTGGGCCAATGAGCAGTTCTTC CASSLAWANEQFF TRBJ2-1 NA NA TRBV5-6
TGTGCCAGCACCTCTGGGGGGGGTCGCGGTGGCTACACCTTC CASTSGGGRGGYTF TRBJ1-2 NA NA TRBV27
TGTGCCAGCAGACCCGCCGTGAGGCGCAACACCGGGGAGCTGTTTTTT CASRPAVRRNTGELFF TRBJ2-2 NA NA TRBV11-2
TGTGCCAGCTCAACCTTAGACAGGCATGAGCAGTTCTTC CASSTLDRHEQFF TRBJ2-1 NA NA TRBV18
TGTGCCAGCAGCCCCAGCATGACAGGGGGAGAGACCCAGTACTTC CASSPSMTGGETQYF TRBJ2-5 NA TRBD1 TRBV7-3
TGTGCCAGCAACAGGGGGGGCCCCAATGAGCAGTTCTTC CASNRGGPNEQFF TRBJ2-1 NA NA TRBV7-2
TGTGCCAGCAGCCCAGTCGGGGGGAGGCACGAGCAGTACTTC CASSPVGGRHEQYF TRBJ2-7 NA TRBD2 TRBV7-2
TGTGCCAGCAGTGACAGGGGGTACACTGAAGCTTTCTTT CASSDRGYTEAFF TRBJ1-1 NA TRBD1 TRBV6-6
TGTGCCAGCAGCTTAGGGGGGTGGACAGGGCAGCTTTCGGGAAACACCATATATTTT CASSLGGWTGQLSGNTIYF TRBJ1-3 once TRBD1 TRBV13
TGCGCCAGCAGCCAAGACCGACTTTCTGGGAGGCAGTATTTT CASSQDRLSGRQYF TRBJ2-3 NA NA TRBV4-1
TGTGCCAGCAGTTCAGCGCAGGGGGCTGAAGCTTTCTTT CASSSAQGAEAFF TRBJ1-1 NA TRBD1 TRBV6-5
TGTGCCATCAGGAAGGACAGGGACCCGCTCGATGAAGCTTTCTTT CAIRKDRDPLDEAFF TRBJ1-1 NA TRBD1 TRBV10-3
TGTGCCAGCAGTTACCCCGCAGGGTCGGGACTTTATGGCTACACCTTC CASSYPAGSGLYGYTF TRBJ1-2 NA NA TRBV6-2/TRBV6-3
TGTGCCAGCAGCTTCTCTGGGACAGTGAACACTGAAGCTTTCTTT CASSFSGTVNTEAFF TRBJ1-1 NA TRBD1 TRBV7-3
TGTGCCAGCAGCTTCGGGGGTGGGCAGCCCCAGCATTTT CASSFGGGQPQHF TRBJ1-5 NA NA TRBV5-5
TGTGCCAGCAGTTTTAGGGGTTCCGAGCAGTACTTC CASSFRGSEQYF TRBJ2-7 NA NA TRBV27
TGTGCCAGCAGTGAAAGGACAGACAAAAACATTCAGTACTTC CASSERTDKNIQYF TRBJ2-4 NA NA TRBV2
TGTGCCAGCAGCCGAGGGACAATTACCGGGGAGCTGTTTTTT CASSRGTITGELFF TRBJ2-2 NA NA TRBV7-8
TGTGCCAGCAGCCTAGAGCTAGCGGGATACACAGATACGCAGTATTTT CASSLELAGYTDTQYF TRBJ2-3 NA TRBD2 TRBV7-9
TGTGCCAGCAGTGAAGGCCGTCTGGCGGGAGCCTACAATGAGCAGTTCTTC CASSEGRLAGAYNEQFF TRBJ2-1 NA TRBD2 TRBV6-1
TGTGCCAGCAGCGCCGGGTTGGTTAGCAATCAGCCCCAGCATTTT CASSAGLVSNQPQHF TRBJ1-5 NA NA TRBV9
TGTGCCAGCTCACCACTGGCTGTGAACTATGGCTACACCTTC CASSPLAVNYGYTF TRBJ1-2 NA NA TRBV18
TGTGCCAGTAGTCGACAGGTGGATCAGCCCCAGCATTTT CASSRQVDQPQHF TRBJ1-5 few NA TRBV19
TGTGCCTGGAGTGTAAGGAGGGCTTTCAATCAGCCCCAGCATTTT CAWSVRRAFNQPQHF TRBJ1-5 NA NA TRBV30